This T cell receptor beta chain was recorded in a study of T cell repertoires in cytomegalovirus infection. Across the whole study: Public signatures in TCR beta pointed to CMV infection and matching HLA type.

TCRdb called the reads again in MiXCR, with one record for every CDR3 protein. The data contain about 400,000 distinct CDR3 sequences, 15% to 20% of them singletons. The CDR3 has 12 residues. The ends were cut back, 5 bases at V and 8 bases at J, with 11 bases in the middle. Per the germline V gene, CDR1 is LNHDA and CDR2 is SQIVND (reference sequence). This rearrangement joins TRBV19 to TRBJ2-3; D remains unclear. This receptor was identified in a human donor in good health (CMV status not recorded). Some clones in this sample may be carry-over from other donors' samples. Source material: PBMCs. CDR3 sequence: CASSAHMGTQYF. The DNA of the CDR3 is TGTGCCAGTAGTGCTCACATGGGTACGCAGTATTTT.